Below are 11 T cell receptor beta chains sequenced from a single sample in a study of blood T cells in healthy people across ages (dated by TCRdb to the mid-2010s). Library prep was done by 5' RACE. A second PCR of roughly 6 to 11 cycles was run with a J-beta primer mix and a sample-barcoded 5' primer. TCRdb cleaned the public reads at Q25 with fastp, built clones with MiXCR and kept in-frame beta chains. One record per CDR3 amino acid sequence lists the most common genes and DNA. Across this sample there are some 1.8 million distinct CDR3 sequences, with roughly two fifths seen only once. 20% to 25% of the sample comes from the top ten. The source material was blood. The receptors were sampled from a human donor in good health.

The rearrangement links TRBV5-4 to TRBJ2-7; 8 bases match TRBD1. J gave up 11 bases and V 0 bases, and 1 base lay outside the gene matches. The CDR3 extends over 11 amino acids. CDR1 and CDR2 from the germline V gene are SGHNT and YYREEE (reference sequence). CDR3 residues: CASSLGDRKYF. The CDR3 region has the DNA TGTGCCAGCAGCTTGGGGGACAGGAAGTACTTC.

The J gene is TRBJ1-5, the V gene TRBV12-3 or TRBV12-4; weak D call: TRBD1 (6 bases). The CDR3 totals 13 residues. The V end was cut by 7 bases, the J end by 5 bases, with 12 bases between. The CDR3 nucleotides are TGTGCCAGCACCCCCAACAGGGATCAGCCCCAGCATTTT. Protein sequence: CASTPNRDQPQHF.

This clonotype was seen a single time. The V gene is TRBV5-6, the J gene TRBJ1-1, with 9 bases identical to TRBD1. V lost 4 bases and J lost 9; bases outside the gene matches: 7. This CDR3 contains 13 residues. The germline CDR1 and CDR2 sequences are SGHDT and YYEEEE. For the CDR3, the DNA is TGTGCCAGCAGCAGACCTGGGACAGGGCAAGCTTTCTTT. As protein: CASSRPGTGQAFF.

The chain combines TRBV5-1 with TRBJ2-7, with D perhaps assigned TRBD1 or TRBD2 (5 bases each). This CDR3 region has 15 residues. Germline-derived CDR1 and CDR2 are SGHRS and YFSETQ. V was cut by 4 bases and J by 0 bases, with 14 bases left in between. CDR3 protein: CASSGRTGPSYEQYF. The CDR3 nucleotides are TGCGCCAGCAGCGGCCGGACGGGACCCTCCTACGAGCAGTACTTC.

As to this clonotype: One junction end disagrees with the germline gene, perhaps due to a read error. This chain connects TRBV10-3 to TRBJ2-5; possible D gene TRBD1, 6 bases. The J call may be in error: the DNA end matches TRBJ2-7 better. This CDR3 comprises 16 residues. Germline V CDR1 and CDR2: ENHRY, SYGVKD. This CDR3 reads CAVSPGASRGGYEQYF. The CDR3 DNA is TGTGCCGTCAGTCCCGGGGCTAGCAGGGGTGGCTACGAGCAGTACTTC.

CDR3 nucleotide sequence: TGTGCCAGCAGCCCGATGACAGGGGTCTCCTACGAGCAGTACTTC. This codes for CASSPMTGVSYEQYF. The J gene is TRBJ2-7, the V gene TRBV7-2; TRBD1 agrees at 8 bases. The CDR3 consists of 15 residues. Germline CDR1 reads SGHTA; CDR2 reads FQGNSA. V was pared by 5 bases and J by 0 bases, with 6 bases of the junction left unmatched.

This clonotype has just a few counts. The chain couples TRBV29-1 to TRBJ1-2; D unclear. V was pared by 6 bases and J by 2 bases, with 16 bases between. Germline V gene lookup returns CDR1 SQVTM and CDR2 ANQGSEA. The CDR3 is made up of 14 amino acids. The CDR3 sequence: CSVADSQRNYGYTF. CDR3 coding DNA: TGCAGCGTGGCTGACTCACAGAGGAACTATGGCTACACCTTC.

The genes are TRBV29-1 and TRBJ1-2; 9 bases match TRBD1. Germline CDR1 and CDR2: SQVTM and ANQGSEA. V lost 7 bases and J lost 8; bases outside the gene matches: 11. The CDR3 is 13 residues long. In nucleotides, the CDR3 is TGCAGCGCCGAACCCGGGACAGGGCAGGGCTACACCTTC. Protein sequence: CSAEPGTGQGYTF.

This clonotype turned up a few times. At one end, the junction sequence differs from germline, possibly due to a read error. The CDR3 loop is CASSEADWTATDYEQYF. In nucleotides, the CDR3 is TGTGCCAGCAGTGAAGCAGATTGGACAGCGACCGATTACGAGCAGTATTTC. The chain has TRBV6-1 and TRBJ2-7; perhaps TRBD1 as D (6 bases). This CDR3 comprises 17 residues. Germline-derived CDR1 and CDR2 are MNHNS and SASEGT.

The chain joins TRBV10-3 to TRBJ2-3; 9 nucleotides align to TRBD1. Germline V gene lookup returns CDR1 ENHRY and CDR2 SYGVKD. The CDR3 contains 16 residues. V trimming: 5 bases; J trimming: 6 bases; junction bases outside the gene matches: 12. CDR3 amino acids: CAISKTGTGKTDTQYF. CDR3 bases: TGTGCCATCAGTAAAACCGGGACAGGGAAAACCGATACGCAGTATTTT.

The chain uses TRBV19 and TRBJ1-4; 8 nucleotides line up with TRBD1. CDR3 size: 14 residues. Germline V gene lookup returns CDR1 LNHDA and CDR2 SQIVND (reference sequence). V was clipped by 6 bases and J by 8 bases; unmatched bases: 8. CDR3 DNA: TGTGCCAGTAGCGGAAGCAGGGGGCGGGAAAAACTGTTTTTT. Amino acids: CASSGSRGREKLFF.